This T cell receptor (beta chain) was retrieved from a study of graft-versus-host responses after intestinal transplantation (dated by TCRdb to the early 2020s). In terms of the full investigation: Multivisceral, liver-intestinal, or isolated intestinal transplants were received by the recipients. All recipients received anti-thymocyte globulin induction followed by maintenance tacrolimus and steroids for approximately 3 years. After intestinal transplantation, graft-versus-host and host-versus-graft alloreactive T cell clones in the graft, circulation and bone marrow were tracked using bulk TCR-beta CDR3 sequencing. Alloreactive clones were identified by sequencing pre-transplant mixed lymphocyte reaction products and comparing them with unstimulated pre-transplant donor and recipient T cells. The cohort enrolled around 23 intestinal transplant recipients including one retransplant, and 3 patients lacking pretransplant specimens were excluded. A peak of at least 4% donor T cells among recipient peripheral blood mononuclear cells was the definition used for donor T cell macrochimerism. Instead of going to the commercial service, samples from a few later patients were sequenced in-house on an Illumina MiSeq and processed with MiXCR. The study at large found these results: The conclusions were limited by the relatively low number and heterogeneity of the intestinal transplant patients. Peak levels of circulating GvH clones were associated with declines in HvG clones early after transplant. Patients with donor T cell macrochimerism had high GvH to HvG T cell clonal ratios in their allografts. GvH clones were detected in recipient bone marrow, and some appeared earlier in ileal mucosa or blood, consistent with an intestinal mucosal origin.

The trim is 5 bases for V and 3 bases for J, with a gap of 10 bases between the germline ends. CDR1 and CDR2, looked up from the germline V gene, are MDHEN and SYDVKM. CDR3 length: 14 amino acids, cysteine to phenylalanine. The entry retains the CDR3 DNA only, 42 bases that are in frame from base 1. What the time point label conveys for this sample: cells obtained before transplantation from donor or recipient. CD3+CD4+ and CD3+CD8+ populations were FACS-sorted from unstimulated pre-transplant donor and recipient cells taken from spleen or lymph nodes. Libraries were made using the immunoSEQ multiplex PCR assay. In most patients, genomic DNA was isolated using the Qiagen DNeasy Blood and Tissue Kit and sent frozen to Adaptive Biotechnologies for TCR sequencing. For most patients, high-throughput TCR-beta CDR3 sequencing of genomic DNA was performed by Adaptive Biotechnologies. The study's processing was this. TCR sequencing data for 18 patients were retrieved from Adaptive's ImmunoSEQ software; three other patients were processed with MiXCR and VDJtools. To correct CD4 versus CD8 sorting errors, sequences present in both subsets at a frequency ratio below 5:1 were removed. Because the origin of CDR3 nucleotide sequences shared between donor and recipient could not be assigned, those sequences were removed. To count as alloreactive, a clone needed at least 2-fold expansion over unstimulated cells and a minimum CFSE-low frequency of 0.002% (template counts) or 0.001% (read counts). A clone was considered mappable if detected in the sequenced pre-transplant spleen, lymph node, or MLR CFSE-low populations of the donor or recipient. Cumulative frequency of alloreactive clones was calculated as a percentage of all sequences weighted by copy number. This is the immuneACCESS table as TCRdb keeps it, with only in-frame sequences that have V and J called. A part of the clones is gone; compared with another copy, unresolved V genes explain less than half, and the rest is unexplained. V and J calls and clone size follow that table, whereas D and trimming were derived from the DNA. The sample table records some 110,000 clones; 75% to 95% of these occur just once. The ten largest clonotypes hold about 0.18% of the sample.

On this clone: This receptor's antigen is unknown. Base qualities were left out, and no much larger clone turns up one base away.

This chain joins TRBV28 to TRBJ1-4, with no confidently assigned D gene. This specimen was unstimulated CD4+ T cells sorted from spleen or lymph node cells, taken before intestinal transplant. The TCR sequence derives from a human donor who received an intestinal transplant. The sequence in DNA is TGTGCCAGCAGTCCGTACAGACCTAATGAAAAACTGTTTTTT. Its protein is CASSPYRPNEKLFF.